This T cell receptor beta chain is drawn from a study of early T cells in non-severe SARS-CoV-2 infection. Study-level background: With bulk RNA from unsorted whole blood as input, sequencing yielded unpaired chains.

Attachment of unique molecular identifiers was made to individual cDNA molecules. Using its own MiXCR run on the 5' RACE reads, TCRdb lists one record per CDR3 protein. The sample includes 15,000 to 20,000 distinct CDR3 sequences, about 5% of them seen just once. Points from the study as a whole: VDJdb-based annotation leaned toward anti-spike CD8 responses and missed private and CD4 specificities.

Comments on this clonotype: The antigen remains unidentified.

This CDR3 comprises 11 residues. Germline V lookup: CDR1 SGHTA, CDR2 FQGNSA. V lost 5 bases and J 3 bases, leaving 4 bases between the germline ends. This chain uses TRBV7-2 with TRBJ2-5; D ambiguous. Sequencing used whole blood. This sequence originates from an adult who was a healthcare worker with PCR-confirmed SARS-CoV-2 infection or an uninfected control (not recorded which). The CDR3 reads CASSIKETQYF. The CDR3 DNA follows: TGTGCCAGCAGCATAAAAGAGACCCAGTACTTC. Based on the CDR3 plus reference TRBV7-2 and TRBJ2-5, the full variable domain is GAGVSQSPSNKVTEKGKDVELRCDPISGHTALYWYRQSLGQGLEFLIYFQGNSAPDKSGLPSDRFSAERTGGSVSTLTIQRTQQEDSAVYLCASSIKETQYFGPGTRLLVL.